These T cell receptor beta chains were read from a single sample in a study of cytotoxic CD8 clonotypes in ibrutinib-treated CLL. Assay: immunoSEQ multiplex PCR; the TCRdb copy retains only in-frame clones and omits some. The data show 30,000 to 35,000 clones, with approximately 70% seen just once and about a quarter held by the top ten. Specimen: PBMCs, collected before ibrutinib treatment. The origin of the receptors is a human donor with chronic lymphocytic leukemia. Both conserved end residues are part of each CDR3. The D gene is left open where the match is weak. The size of a clone is reported for some rows only, either as once, few or many, or as a class for expanded clones.

v_gene,d_gene,abundance,len,j_gene,CDR3nt,CDR3aa
TRBV2,.,.,13,TRBJ2-3,TGTGCCAGCAGTGAGTCCCAATTAGATACGCAGTATTTT,CASSESQLDTQYF
TRBV19,.,few,15,TRBJ1-1,TGTGCCAGTAGTATGATTCAGGGTATGCACACTGAAGCTTTCTTT,CASSMIQGMHTEAFF
TRBV7-8,TRBD1,.,16,TRBJ2-2,TGTGCCAGCAGCACTGACAGGGTACCGGTGAACGGGGAGCTGTTTTTT,CASSTDRVPVNGELFF
TRBV4-3,.,.,18,TRBJ2-6,TGCGCCAGCAGCCAAGAGCCTGCGGGACGCTCTGGGGCCAACGTCCTGACTTTC,CASSQEPAGRSGANVLTF
TRBV7-2,.,.,15,TRBJ2-5,TGTGCCAGCAGCATCGGGCCCGGGGGTAAAGAGACCCAGTACTTC,CASSIGPGGKETQYF
TRBV19,.,.,17,TRBJ2-5,TGTGCCAGTACTGTCAGTAGTGTCTGGCCGGGAGTTGGGACCCAGTACTTC,CASTVSSVWPGVGTQYF
TRBV7-9,TRBD2,few,16,TRBJ2-3,TGTGCCAGCAGCTTAGAGGACGGGAGGGCGGGTGATACGCAGTATTTT,CASSLEDGRAGDTQYF
TRBV6-5,.,.,14,TRBJ2-1,TGTGCCAGCAGTTACTCGGGAGGCTACAATGAGCAGTTCTTC,CASSYSGGYNEQFF
TRBV28,.,.,16,TRBJ2-3,TGTGCCAGCAGTTTAAGGGGGGGGGCCCGCGCAGATACGCAGTATTTT,CASSLRGGARADTQYF
TRBV4-1,TRBD1,few,15,TRBJ1-5,TGCGCCAGCAGCCAGGGGGACAGAAACAATCAGCCCCAGCATTTT,CASSQGDRNNQPQHF
TRBV9,TRBD2,.,15,TRBJ2-2,TGTGCCAGCAGCGTAGACGGGAGGGTTACCGGGGAGCTGTTTTTT,CASSVDGRVTGELFF
TRBV27,.,.,14,TRBJ2-1,TGTGCCAGCACCCGAAGCGGGCCCTACAATGAGCAGTTCTTC,CASTRSGPYNEQFF
TRBV6-4,.,.,13,TRBJ2-1,TGTGCCAGCAGTGATTCAGAGGGCGGTGAGCAGTTCTTC,CASSDSEGGEQFF
TRBV9,.,.,16,TRBJ1-3,TGTGCCAGCAGCGACCCGACCACGGGCTCTGGAAACACCATATATTTT,CASSDPTTGSGNTIYF
TRBV30,.,.,12,TRBJ1-3,TGTGCCTGGAGTGTACAGGGAAACACCATATATTTT,CAWSVQGNTIYF
TRBV6-5,.,.,10,TRBJ1-5,TGTGCCAGCAGTTATCAGCCCCAGCATTTT,CASSYQPQHF
TRBV30,TRBD1,.,15,TRBJ1-5,TGTGCCTGGAGTCTGAGGACAGGGCCAAATCAGCCCCAGCATTTT,CAWSLRTGPNQPQHF
TRBV6-5,.,.,15,TRBJ1-5,TGTGCCAGCAGCTCAAGGGAGGCCCTCAATCAGCCCCAGCATTTT,CASSSREALNQPQHF
TRBV6-5,.,.,15,TRBJ1-3,TGTGCCAGCAGTTACTCGGGTCGAACTGGAAACACCATATATTTT,CASSYSGRTGNTIYF
TRBV29-1,.,.,11,TRBJ1-2,TGCAGCGTGACGGGAGGTTATGGCTACACCTTC,CSVTGGYGYTF